The entry below describes one T cell receptor beta chain. Per the germline V gene, CDR1 is SGHRS and CDR2 is YFSETQ. This CDR3 has 15 residues. V dropped 0 bases and J dropped 5 bases, with 15 bases sitting between them. A multiplex PCR was run with 60 Vbeta primers and 13 Jbeta primers. Data came from immunoSEQ multiplex PCR; TCRdb stores just in-frame clones and leaves some out. The sample lists about 91,000 clones, more than 75% seen once, with 9% to 9.5% in the top ten. The sample belongs to a study of cytomegalovirus exposure and HLA in healthy donors. The rearrangement links TRBV5-1 to TRBJ2-7; D might be TRBD2 (5 bases). Sequences were obtained from PBMCs. The sequence was obtained from a man aged 30-40 years in good health and CMV-seropositive. The DNA of the CDR3 is TGCGCCAGCAGCTTGGCCGGGCCTCCTAGCCACGAGCAGTACTTC. Amino acid sequence: CASSLAGPPSHEQYF.